This TCR beta chain was observed in a study of CD8 T cells in Susac syndrome. Reverse transcription used roughly 0.45 to 1 ug RNA and random hexamers. TCRdb fed the immunoSEQ multiplex PCR reads into MiXCR, producing one record per CDR3 protein. The sample yields some 180,000 distinct CDR3 sequences, 91% seen once. V was pared by 5 bases and J by 2 bases, with 5 bases of the junction left unmatched. The CDR3 has 15 residues. The germline gives CDR1 SQVTM, CDR2 ANQGSEA. This clonotype is a singleton in its sample. The sample was CD4+ T cells from PBMCs. The clonotype was recovered from a human donor with Susac syndrome. The V and J genes are TRBV29-1 and TRBJ1-5; 11 bases match TRBD1. The CDR3 is CSVSGTGGGNQPQHF. CDR3 sequence (DNA): TGCAGCGTTTCCGGGACAGGGGGTGGCAATCAGCCCCAGCATTTT.